This T cell receptor beta chain was recorded in a study of cytomegalovirus exposure and HLA in healthy donors. This CDR3 is built from 11 residues. Germline loops: CDR1 MDHEN, CDR2 SYDVKM. Trimming removed 7 bases from V and 6 bases from J, with 9 bases in between. Study-level points and caveats: CMV serostatus alone was available as immune exposure information.

Note on this clone: Its antigen is not known.

PCR was performed using 60 Vbeta and 13 Jbeta primers. The data were produced by immunoSEQ multiplex PCR, yet TCRdb's version contains in-frame clones alone and is incomplete. The sample yields roughly 250,000 clones, approximately 70% seen once. The chain joins TRBV28 to TRBJ1-1; D gene ambiguous. The sample taken for sequencing was PBMCs. The receptor was derived from a female donor in good health and CMV-seronegative. CDR3 bases: TGTGCCAGCAAGAGGTTTGCTGAAGCTTTCTTT. Protein: CASKRFAEAFF. Based on the CDR3 plus reference TRBV28 and TRBJ1-1, the full variable domain is DVKVTQSSRYLVKRTGEKVFLECVQDMDHENMFWYRQDPGLGLRLIYFSYDVKMKEKGDIPEGYSVSREKKERFSLILESASTNQTSMYLCASKRFAEAFFGQGTRLTVV.